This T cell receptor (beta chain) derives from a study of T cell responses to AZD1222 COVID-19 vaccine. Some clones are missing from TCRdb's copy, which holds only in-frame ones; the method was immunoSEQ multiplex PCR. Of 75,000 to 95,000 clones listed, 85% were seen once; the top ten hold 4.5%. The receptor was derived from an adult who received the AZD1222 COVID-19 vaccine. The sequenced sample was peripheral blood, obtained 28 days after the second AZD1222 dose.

The CDR3 DNA is TGTGCCAGCTCGAGGGGAGCGGGCTATGGCTACACCTTC. Amino acid sequence: CASSRGAGYGYTF. The chain recombines TRBV18 with TRBJ1-2, with D possibly matching TRBD1 (5 bases). V gave up 6 bases and J gave up 4 bases, with 12 bases separating them. Germline V gene lookup returns CDR1 KGHSH and CDR2 LQKENI. The CDR3 covers 13 residues.